Sequencing of this TCR beta chain was carried out in a study of T cell responses to AZD1222 COVID-19 vaccine. Germline values: CDR1 MNHEY, CDR2 SVGAGI. This CDR3 has 13 residues. Deletions cut 2 bases from V and 7 bases from J, with 11 bases between. This table comes from immunoSEQ multiplex PCR, and its TCRdb copy is limited to in-frame clones, with some not included. The sample contains around 140,000 clones, approximately 85% of which appear only once. The sample consisted of peripheral blood, taken 28 days after the second dose of the MenACWY control vaccine. This receptor was taken from an adult who received the MenACWY meningococcal vaccine as a control. V gene TRBV6-5 combines with J gene TRBJ1-1, with unresolved D. The CDR3: CASSYKRRSEAFF. In DNA form, the CDR3 reads TGTGCCAGCAGTTACAAACGGAGGAGTGAAGCTTTCTTT.